The 29 T cell receptor beta chains below were found in one sample sequenced in a study of blood T cell repertoires in COVID-19. The repertoire was sequenced with immunoSEQ multiplex PCR; TCRdb's copy has only in-frame clones and lacks some. The repertoire consists of about 320,000 clones, with 86% occurring once and the leading ten covering around 1.7%. Sequenced material: peripheral blood. These receptor sequences come from a woman aged 45-65 years with acute or convalescent COVID-19.

The chain uses TRBV6-2 or TRBV6-3 and TRBJ2-1, with D unresolved. The CDR3 runs to 17 residues. Per germline, CDR1 MNHEY and CDR2 SVGEGT. Between the trimmed V and J ends, which lost 6 bases and 5 bases, there was a span of 23 bases. CDR3 nucleotides: TGTGCCAGCAGCCCCACCCCCCCTACCACTCCCCACAATGAGCAGTTCTTC. It specifies CASSPTPPTTPHNEQFF.

This rearrangement joins TRBV5-1 to TRBJ1-1, with a tentative D call TRBD1 (5 bases). Deletions cut 4 bases from V and 2 bases from J, with 12 bases between. Germline V lookup: CDR1 SGHRS, CDR2 YFSETQ. This CDR3 has 14 residues. This CDR3 is CASSRRVDNTEAFF. CDR3 in DNA: TGCGCCAGCAGCCGCAGGGTCGACAACACTGAAGCTTTCTTT.

About this clone: Germline is not matched at one junction end, which may reflect a read error. This chain joins TRBV7-8 and TRBJ2-1; 9 bases fit TRBD1. This CDR3 is built from 15 residues. CDR1 and CDR2 from the germline V gene are SGHVS and FQNEAQ. The CDR3 DNA follows: TGTGCCAGCAGCCGAGGGACAGGGAAGGGGTCGAGTTCGCTCTTC. This encodes CASSRGTGKGSSSLF. The full variable domain, rest sourced from reference TRBV7-8 and TRBJ2-1, is GAGVSQSPRYKVAKRGQDVALRCDPISGHVSLFWYQQALGQGPEFLTYFQNEAQLDKSGLPSDRFFAERPEGSVSTLKIQRTQQEDSAVYLCASSRGTGKGSSSLFGPGTRLTVL.

The CDR3 here is CATSDASGTGEKQYF. CDR3 nucleotides: TGTGCCACCAGTGATGCCTCCGGGACAGGGGAAAAGCAGTACTTC. The rearrangement links TRBV24-1 to TRBJ2-7; 10 positions match TRBD1. J was trimmed by 8 bases and V by 3 bases; bases with no gene match: 9. Germline CDR1 and CDR2: KGHDR and SFDVKD. The CDR3 consists of 15 residues.

V is TRBV4-1 and J is TRBJ1-2, with 8 bases identical to TRBD1. J was trimmed by 6 bases and V by 2 bases; bases with no gene match: 5. Looked up from germline, CDR1 is MGHRA and CDR2 is YSYEKL. This CDR3 is 14 amino acids long. CDR3 in amino acids: CASSQRQGRNGYTF. Written as DNA, the CDR3 is TGCGCCAGCAGCCAACGACAGGGGAGGAATGGCTACACCTTC.

The V and J genes are TRBV13 and TRBJ2-1, with D maybe TRBD2 (6 bases). The CDR3 runs to 18 residues. V lost 6 bases, J lost 0 bases, and 21 bases lay in between. Germline V gives CDR1 PRHDT, CDR2 FYEKMQ (reference sequence). CDR3: CASRPRDWSISSYNEQFF. CDR3 nucleotides: TGTGCCAGCAGGCCTAGGGACTGGTCTATCAGCTCCTACAATGAGCAGTTCTTC.

The chain carries TRBV7-3 and TRBJ2-3, with 7 nucleotides matching TRBD2. With V trimmed by 5 bases and J by 6 bases, 11 bases remained unmatched. The length of the CDR3 is 15 residues. CDR1 and CDR2 from the germline V gene are SGHTA and FQGTGA. In DNA form, the CDR3 reads TGTGCCAGCAGCCCCGGGACTACCCGAAGTGATACGCAGTATTTT. This codes for CASSPGTTRSDTQYF.

The V gene is TRBV11-2, the J gene TRBJ1-1; TRBD1 is a possible D gene (5 bases). Trimming left V 3 bases short and J 0 bases short, with 17 bases between. CDR1 and CDR2 from the germline V gene are SGHAT and FQNNGV. CDR3 length: 17 residues. CDR3 nucleotides: TGTGCCAGCAGCTTCCCCCGACAGTCTAATATGAACACTGAAGCTTTCTTT. Translation: CASSFPRQSNMNTEAFF. The entire variable domain, with the rest obtained from reference TRBV11-2 and TRBJ1-1, is as follows: EAGVAQSPRYKIIEKRQSVAFWCNPISGHATLYWYQQILGQGPKLLIQFQNNGVVDDSQLPKDRFSAERLKGVDSTLKIQPAKLEDSAVYLCASSFPRQSNMNTEAFFGQGTRLTVV.

The rearrangement uses TRBV6-5 and TRBJ1-5; possibly TRBD1 for D (6 bases). Germline CDR1 MNHEY, CDR2 SVGAGI. The CDR3 sequence is 14 residues long. Trimming took off 6 bases at V and 3 bases at J, with 12 bases between the two ends. CDR3 in amino acids: CASSSRQVNQPQHF. The CDR3 DNA reads as TGTGCCAGCAGCTCTAGACAGGTCAATCAGCCCCAGCATTTT.

The V and J genes are TRBV10-3 and TRBJ2-1; perhaps TRBD1 as D (6 bases). Trimming took 8 bases from V and 4 from J, leaving 18 bases between them. CDR1 and CDR2 from the germline V gene are ENHRY and SYGVKD. The CDR3 spans 15 residues. The CDR3 sequence: CAILKEDSKYNEQFF. Here the CDR3 DNA reads TGTGCCATCTTAAAGGAGGACAGCAAATACAATGAGCAGTTCTTC.

This chain connects TRBV27 to TRBJ2-3; 12 bases align to TRBD2. V shed 6 bases and J 3 bases; nucleotides not matched to a gene: 4. The CDR3 runs to 15 residues. CDR1 is MNHEY and CDR2 is SMNVEV in the germline V gene (reference sequence). The CDR3 nucleotides read TGTGCCAGCAGCACTCTAGCGGGAGGGACAGATACGCAGTATTTT. Translation gives CASSTLAGGTDTQYF.

J is TRBJ1-2 and V is TRBV27; 8 bases line up with TRBD1. The CDR3 has 14 residues. Germline V gene lookup returns CDR1 MNHEY and CDR2 SMNVEV (reference sequence). With 2 bases clipped from V and 3 bases from J, the junction kept 2 bases outside the gene matches. The CDR3 region is CASSLGQGHYGYTF. The CDR3 coding sequence is TGTGCCAGCAGTTTAGGACAGGGACACTATGGCTACACCTTC.

The V call is TRBV5-5, the J call TRBJ2-1; 8 nucleotides align to TRBD1. CDR1 and CDR2 from the germline V gene are SGHKS and YYEKEE (reference sequence). V was clipped by 4 bases and J by 2 bases; unmatched bases: 5. This CDR3 region has 15 residues. CDR3 coding DNA: TGTGCCAGCAGCGGCGGACAGGGCACCTACAATGAGCAGTTCTTC. Its protein is CASSGGQGTYNEQFF.

This clone was counted once. The chain joins TRBV28 to TRBJ2-2, with D uncertain. Trimming took 3 bases from V and 3 from J, leaving 8 bases between them. This CDR3 contains 14 residues. Germline CDR1 is MDHEN and CDR2 is SYDVKM. CDR3 coding DNA: TGTGCCAGCAGTTTGGGCAGATACACCGGGGAGCTGTTTTTT. It specifies CASSLGRYTGELFF.

The CDR3 DNA follows: TGTGCCAGCAGCCTATGGGACAGACCCGAGCAGTACTTC. Its translation is CASSLWDRPEQYF. The V and J genes are TRBV7-8 and TRBJ2-7; 7 bases line up with TRBD1. CDR3 length: 13 amino acids. The J segment lost 6 bases and the V segment lost 5 bases, leaving 7 bases of the junction unmatched. Germline V gene data show CDR1 as SGHVS and CDR2 as FQNEAQ.

This chain joins TRBV6-2 or TRBV6-3 and TRBJ2-1; a weak D match, TRBD1 (6 bases). Germline V gene sequence: CDR1 MNHEY, CDR2 SVGEGT. CDR3 size: 14 residues. V was shortened by 4 bases and J by 8 bases, with 15 bases between the two germline ends. CDR3 sequence: CASSFRDTHDEQFF. In nucleotides, the CDR3 is TGTGCCAGCAGTTTCCGGGACACTCACGATGAGCAGTTCTTC.

The rearrangement links TRBV7-5 to TRBJ1-2. TRBV7-5 is tagged as a pseudogene. CDR3 length: 14 amino acids. For the CDR3, the DNA is TGTGCCAGGCGCCCTGTACGGGGGGCGGGAGTCCACACCTTC. As protein: CARRPVRGAGVHTF.

The rearrangement links TRBV23-1 to TRBJ2-7, with D possibly being TRBD1 (6 bases). TRBV23-1 is sorted into the ORF group, with uncertain function. With 2 bases removed from V and 4 bases from J, the gap between germline ends came to 15 bases. The CDR3 totals 15 residues. The CDR3 spells CASSQNPGQLYEQYF. The CDR3, as DNA: TGCGCCAGCAGTCAAAATCCCGGACAGCTTTACGAGCAGTACTTC.

The chain recombines TRBV7-9 with TRBJ1-5, with a weak D call TRBD1 (5 bases). There are 16 residues in the CDR3. V lost 1 base and J 0 bases, leaving 10 bases between the germline ends. Germline values: CDR1 SEHNR, CDR2 FQNEAQ (reference sequence). The CDR3 sequence is CASSLVYGGSNQPQHF. CDR3 coding DNA: TGTGCCAGCAGCTTAGTGTACGGGGGTAGCAATCAGCCCCAGCATTTT.

The V gene is TRBV28, the J gene TRBJ1-2, with no clear D. The CDR3 loop spans 12 amino acids. In germline, CDR1 is MDHEN, CDR2 SYDVKM. Trimming cost V 7 bases and J 3 bases, with 9 bases left between them. This CDR3 is CASNSEDYGYTF. CDR3 nucleotide sequence: TGTGCCAGCAATTCCGAGGACTATGGCTACACCTTC.

V usage is TRBV27 and J usage is TRBJ1-5; 9 bases line up with TRBD1. V lost 6 bases, J lost 4 bases, and 16 bases stayed unmatched. Germline V gene data show CDR1 as MNHEY and CDR2 as SMNVEV (reference sequence). This CDR3 has 18 amino acids. The CDR3: CASRGPGLTGGVNQPQHF. CDR3 DNA sequence: TGTGCCAGCAGAGGCCCTGGTTTGACAGGGGGAGTGAATCAGCCCCAGCATTTT.

This clone was observed a single time. The V call is TRBV24-1, the J call TRBJ2-5; TRBD2 aligns across 8 bases. Germline lookup yields CDR1 KGHDR and CDR2 SFDVKD. Losses at the gene ends were 4 bases for V and 4 bases for J; bases not matched to a gene: 4. CDR3 length: 14 residues. CDR3 bases: TGTGCCACCAGTGACCCGGGGACTAGAGAGACCCAGTACTTC. Its translation: CATSDPGTRETQYF.

The chain couples TRBV28 to TRBJ2-7, with D possibly being TRBD2 (6 bases). Germline V gene lookup returns CDR1 MDHEN and CDR2 SYDVKM. The CDR3 contains 15 residues. Trimming took off 2 bases at V and 5 bases at J, with 16 bases between the two ends. For the CDR3, the DNA is TGTGCCAGCAGTTTAAGCGGGCGCATGGGAGACGAGCAGTACTTC. As protein: CASSLSGRMGDEQYF.

The V call is TRBV6-5, the J call TRBJ1-6, with 9 bases identical to TRBD1. The CDR3 sequence is 15 residues long. In germline, CDR1 is MNHEY, CDR2 SVGAGI. V dropped 4 bases and J dropped 9; count of bases not matched to a gene: 7. The CDR3 DNA reads TGTGCCAGCAGTTCCCTACAGGGGGCGGGTTCACCCCTCCACTTT. Translation gives CASSSLQGAGSPLHF.

The chain uses TRBV12-5 and TRBJ2-1; 7 positions match TRBD1. J was trimmed by 9 bases and V by 4 bases; bases with no gene match: 15. Germline V gives CDR1 LGHNT, CDR2 FRNRAP. The CDR3 length is 16 residues. The CDR3 loop reads CASGSPGGKVSGEQFF. The CDR3 DNA reads as TGTGCTAGTGGTTCGCCAGGGGGTAAGGTATCCGGTGAGCAGTTCTTC.

This clone was detected only a few times. This rearrangement joins TRBV24-1 to TRBJ1-2, with D unclear. The length of the CDR3 is 14 residues. V lost 7 bases, J lost 2 bases, and 13 bases lay in between. The V gene's germline CDR1 is KGHDR and CDR2 SFDVKD. The CDR3 bases are TGTGCCACCAGCCCACTCAATGTCAACTATGGCTACACCTTC. It encodes CATSPLNVNYGYTF.

The chain couples TRBV24-1 to TRBJ1-3; D gene uncertain. The CDR3 covers 16 residues. Trimming removed 0 bases at V and 0 bases at J, with 8 bases between. Germline-derived CDR1 and CDR2 are KGHDR and SFDVKD. The CDR3 bases are TGTGCCACCAGTGATTTGGCAGATAACTCTGGAAACACCATATATTTT. Residues: CATSDLADNSGNTIYF.

The J gene is TRBJ2-1, the V gene TRBV25-1, with D uncertain. Germline CDR1 MGHDK, CDR2 SYGVNS. V lost 1 base to trimming and J lost 0 bases, with 16 bases between them. The CDR3 has 18 amino acids. As DNA, the CDR3 is TGTGCCAGCAGTGAATTGCCTCCCTTCGTGAGCTCCTACAATGAGCAGTTCTTC. This codes for CASSELPPFVSSYNEQFF.

The rearrangement joins TRBV6-2 or TRBV6-3 to TRBJ2-1; D may be TRBD2 (5 bases). This CDR3 is 15 amino acids long. The germline CDR1 and CDR2 sequences are MNHEY and SVGEGT. V was cut by 2 bases and J by 0 bases, with 8 bases left in between. The CDR3 reads CASSYLTTSYNEQFF. For the CDR3, the DNA is TGTGCCAGCAGTTACCTGACTACCTCCTACAATGAGCAGTTCTTC.